The subject of this entry is one T cell receptor (beta chain). The data stem from a study of human T cells and chemical hapten exposure. Stated time point: healthy volunteer bleed at 6 weeks. The starting material, unfractionated whole blood, was used for total RNA extraction. Deletions cut 4 bases from V and 3 bases from J, with 12 bases between. The CDR3 totals 15 residues. Germline values: CDR1 LGHDT, CDR2 YNNKEL (reference sequence). TCRdb reprocessed the RACE reads with MiXCR, giving one entry per CDR3 protein. The table records more than 60,000 distinct CDR3 sequences, around 8.7% of them present only once.

This sequence originates from a male donor in good health. Some clones in this sample may be carry-over from other donors' samples. The sequencing input was whole blood. The V call is TRBV3-1, the J call TRBJ1-4; D is possibly TRBD1 (6 bases). The CDR3 coding sequence is TGTGCCAGCAGCCCGTACAGGGATGCTAATGAAAAACTGTTTTTT. As protein: CASSPYRDANEKLFF.